This note documents a single T cell receptor (beta chain) sequence. Its antigen remains unknown. Read coverage stops 3 residues before the CDR3 terminus; the germline J gene supplies the remainder. Trimming pared 3 bases from V and 1 base from J, leaving 10 bases between. The germline CDR1 and CDR2 sequences are LNHDA and SQIVND (reference sequence). The CDR3 consists of 15 residues. The entry originates in a study of Tregs in tolerant kidney transplant recipients. Clones were read by immunoSEQ multiplex PCR, and TCRdb kept only the in-frame ones, dropping some. The sample totals around 32,000 clones; its top ten clones hold about 1.9%. Study results and limitations: For some patients, primers changed over time, blocking nucleotide-level comparison. Few patients were studied, so findings need validation in larger groups. Tregs expanded with activated donor B cells seemed most donor-specific.

Mixed chimerism was transient after nonmyeloablative marrow transplants from related graft donors. Unstimulated regulatory T cells (CD4+CD25+CD127-), CD4+CD25- non-regulatory cells, CD4 and CD8 cells were FACS-sorted from thawed PBMCs. The sequences come from CD4+ T cells from blood (PBMCs), collected 24 months after the transplant. The chain employs TRBV19 and TRBJ2-4; no definite D call. The sequence was collected from a human patient who received a combined kidney and bone marrow transplant. Among the T cells, some may be from the graft donor. CDR3 DNA, as far as it was read: TGTGCCAGTAGTATGGAAGGGTTGGCCAAAAACATT. Amino acids: CASSMEGLAKNI. The entire CDR3 sequence reads CASSMEGLAKNIQYF.